This TCR beta chain was retrieved from a study of cytomegalovirus exposure and HLA in healthy donors. With 3 bases removed from V and 0 bases from J, the gap between germline ends came to 13 bases. CDR3 size: 16 residues. The germline gives CDR1 MGHRA, CDR2 YSYEKL. TCRdb's table, derived via immunoSEQ multiplex PCR, lists solely in-frame clones and lacks some. The sample has around 130,000 clones; just under 90% are singletons. In regard to this clone: The antigen is unknown.

Study-wide findings and caveats: Most sequenced TCRs were rare (though some public TCRs occurred in many donors). According to the study, 150 to 200 TCR beta chains were cytomegalovirus-associated. The classifier reportedly diagnosed cytomegalovirus status with high specificity and sensitivity.

Sequences were obtained from PBMCs. The rearrangement uses TRBV4-1 and TRBJ2-3, with no clear D. The TCR comes from a man aged 25-45 years in good health and CMV-seronegative. CDR3 DNA: TGCGCCAGCAGCCATGAAGCTTATACTAGCACAGATACGCAGTATTTT. Its protein product is CASSHEAYTSTDTQYF.